Judged by abundance, the clone carrying this T cell receptor beta chain is medium-sized. The antigen remains undetermined. Once obtained from cultured CD4+ T cells, the DNA was sequenced using the Oncomine TCR Beta short-read assay. TCRdb analysed the PCR reads with MiXCR anew, one entry per CDR3 protein. The data show fewer than 25,000 distinct CDR3 sequences, 38% seen once. This sample was taken from a study of vaccination and CD4 T cells after COVID-19. Turning to the study itself: The cells were exposed to overlapping spike peptides originating from SARS-CoV-2, HCoV-NL63, HCoV-OC43 and HCoV-229E for stimulation.

Treatment denoted: 10-day PBMC culture with coronavirus spike peptide pools or control peptides (ViraFEST assay). Trimming removed 0 bases from V and 0 bases from J, with 14 bases in between. This CDR3 is 16 amino acids long. From germline, CDR1 is DFQATT and CDR2 SNEGSKA (reference sequence). The chain joins TRBV20-1 to TRBJ1-1; maybe TRBD1 (5 bases). The receptor comes from a human donor who received a COVID-19 vaccine. Specimen: CD4+ T cells from blood, cultured in vitro, collected before SARS-CoV-2 vaccination. The CDR3: CSARDPGGGLNTEAFF. CDR3 coding DNA: TGCAGTGCTAGAGATCCCGGGGGGGGATTGAACACTGAAGCTTTCTTT.